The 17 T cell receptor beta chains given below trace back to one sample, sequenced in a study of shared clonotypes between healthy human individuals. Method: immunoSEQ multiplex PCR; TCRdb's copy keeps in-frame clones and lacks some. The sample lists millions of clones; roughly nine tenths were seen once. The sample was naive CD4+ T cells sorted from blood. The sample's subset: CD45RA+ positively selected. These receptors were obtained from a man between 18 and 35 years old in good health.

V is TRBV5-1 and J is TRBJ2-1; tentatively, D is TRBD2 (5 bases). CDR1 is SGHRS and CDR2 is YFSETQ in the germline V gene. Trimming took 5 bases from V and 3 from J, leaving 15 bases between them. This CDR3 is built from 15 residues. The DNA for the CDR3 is TGCGCCAGCAGGGCGGTACCTAGCAGCTACAATGAGCAGTTCTTC. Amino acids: CASRAVPSSYNEQFF.

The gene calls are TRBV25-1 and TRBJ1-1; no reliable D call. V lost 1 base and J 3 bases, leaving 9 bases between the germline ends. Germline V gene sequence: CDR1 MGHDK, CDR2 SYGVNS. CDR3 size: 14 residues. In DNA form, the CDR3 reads TGTGCCAGCAGTGAATCCCCAGCTTACACTGAAGCTTTCTTT. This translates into CASSESPAYTEAFF.

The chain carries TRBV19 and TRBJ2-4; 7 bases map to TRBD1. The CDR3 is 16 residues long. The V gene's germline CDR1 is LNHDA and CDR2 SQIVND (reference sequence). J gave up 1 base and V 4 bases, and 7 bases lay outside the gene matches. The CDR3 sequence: CASSSGTDPAKNIQYF. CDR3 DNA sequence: TGTGCCAGTAGTAGTGGGACAGATCCGGCCAAAAACATTCAGTACTTC.

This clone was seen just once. CDR3 protein: CASSLVGQRDQETQYF. The CDR3 coding sequence is TGTGCCAGCAGCTTGGTCGGGCAGCGAGACCAAGAGACCCAGTACTTC. The chain is built from TRBV5-6 and TRBJ2-5; D gene unclear. V was shortened by 0 bases and J by 0 bases, with 12 bases between the two germline ends. Germline assignment: CDR1 SGHDT and CDR2 YYEEEE. The CDR3 sequence is 16 residues long.

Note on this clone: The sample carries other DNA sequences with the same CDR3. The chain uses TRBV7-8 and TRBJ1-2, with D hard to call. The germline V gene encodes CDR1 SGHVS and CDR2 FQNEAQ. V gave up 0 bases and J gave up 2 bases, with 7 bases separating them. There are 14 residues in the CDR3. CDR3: CASSLAQSNYGYTF. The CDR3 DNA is TGTGCCAGCAGCTTAGCTCAGTCCAACTATGGCTACACCTTC.

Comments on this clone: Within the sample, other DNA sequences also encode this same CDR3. DNA of the CDR3: TGTGCCTGGAGTCCCCGGACTAGCGGGGAGCAGTTCTTC. This sequence encodes CAWSPRTSGEQFF. The chain links TRBV30 to TRBJ2-1; 11 bases align to TRBD2. The V gene's germline CDR1 is GTSNPN and CDR2 SVGIG (reference sequence). V shed 2 bases and J 10 bases; nucleotides not matched to a gene: 4. The CDR3 is made up of 13 amino acids.

This chain's CDR3 is CATRYGSHYGYTF. The CDR3 nucleotides are TGTGCCACACGGTACGGTTCCCACTATGGCTACACCTTC. V and J are TRBV28 and TRBJ1-2; D not certain. The CDR3 covers 13 residues. Germline V gene lookup returns CDR1 MDHEN and CDR2 SYDVKM. V dropped 10 bases and J dropped 3 bases, with 15 bases sitting between them.

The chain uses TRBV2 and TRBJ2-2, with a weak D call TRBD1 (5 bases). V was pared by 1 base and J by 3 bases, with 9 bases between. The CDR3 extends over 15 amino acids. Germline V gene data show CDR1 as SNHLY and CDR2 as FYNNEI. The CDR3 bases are TGTGCCAGCAGTGAAGAGTTGGGGCACACCGGGGAGCTGTTTTTT. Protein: CASSEELGHTGELFF.

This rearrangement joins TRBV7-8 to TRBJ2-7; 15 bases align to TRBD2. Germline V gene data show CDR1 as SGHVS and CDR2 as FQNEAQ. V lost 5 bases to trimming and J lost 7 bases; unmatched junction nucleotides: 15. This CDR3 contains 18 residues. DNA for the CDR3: TGTGCCAGCAGCAAACGCCGGACTAGCGGGAGGGCCGAAGGGGAGCAGTACTTC. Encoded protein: CASSKRRTSGRAEGEQYF.

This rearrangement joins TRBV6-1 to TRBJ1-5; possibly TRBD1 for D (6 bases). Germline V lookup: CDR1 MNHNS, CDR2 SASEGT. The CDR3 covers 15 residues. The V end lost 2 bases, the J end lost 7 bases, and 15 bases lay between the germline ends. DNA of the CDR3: TGTGCCAGCAGTGAATTGCAGGGGTTGGGGCAGCCCCAGCATTTT. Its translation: CASSELQGLGQPQHF.

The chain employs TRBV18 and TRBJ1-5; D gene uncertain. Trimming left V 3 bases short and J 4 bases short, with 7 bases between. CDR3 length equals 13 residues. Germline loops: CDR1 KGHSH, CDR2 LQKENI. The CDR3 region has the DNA TGTGCCAGCTCACCGGAACCAAATCAGCCCCAGCATTTT. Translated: CASSPEPNQPQHF. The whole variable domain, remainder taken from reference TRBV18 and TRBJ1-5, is NAGVMQNPRHLVRRRGQEARLRCSPMKGHSHVYWYRQLPEEGLKFMVYLQKENIIDESGMPKERFSAEFPKEGPSILRIQQVVRGDSAAYFCASSPEPNQPQHFGDGTRLSIL.

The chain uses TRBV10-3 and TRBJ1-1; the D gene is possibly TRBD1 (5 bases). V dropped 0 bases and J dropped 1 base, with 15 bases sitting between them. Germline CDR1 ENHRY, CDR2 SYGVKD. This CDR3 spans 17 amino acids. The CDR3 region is CAISESGTLPANTEAFF. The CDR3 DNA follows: TGTGCCATCAGTGAGTCAGGGACCTTGCCCGCGAACACTGAAGCTTTCTTT.

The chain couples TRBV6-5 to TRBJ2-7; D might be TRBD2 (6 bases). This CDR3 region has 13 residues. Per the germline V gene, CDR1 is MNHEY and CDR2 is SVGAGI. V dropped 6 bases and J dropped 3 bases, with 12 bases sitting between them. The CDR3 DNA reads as TGTGCCAGCAGACCTGCGGGGTACTACGAGCAGTACTTC. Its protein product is CASRPAGYYEQYF.

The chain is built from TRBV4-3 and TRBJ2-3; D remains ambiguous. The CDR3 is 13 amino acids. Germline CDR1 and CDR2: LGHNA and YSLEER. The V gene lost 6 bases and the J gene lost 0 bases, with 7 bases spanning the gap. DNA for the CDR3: TGCGCCAGCAGGGAAACTAGCACAGATACGCAGTATTTT. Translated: CASRETSTDTQYF.

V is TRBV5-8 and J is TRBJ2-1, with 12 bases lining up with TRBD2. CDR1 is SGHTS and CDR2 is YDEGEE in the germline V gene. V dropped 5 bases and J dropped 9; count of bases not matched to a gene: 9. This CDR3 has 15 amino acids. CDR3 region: CASRLTSGSPVEQFF. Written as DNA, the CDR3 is TGTGCCAGCAGGTTGACTAGCGGGAGTCCTGTTGAGCAGTTCTTC.

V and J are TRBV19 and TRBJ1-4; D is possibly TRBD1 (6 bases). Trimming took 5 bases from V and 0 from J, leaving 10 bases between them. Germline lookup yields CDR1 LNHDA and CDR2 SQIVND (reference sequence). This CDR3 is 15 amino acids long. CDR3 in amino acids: CASSVTGSTNEKLFF. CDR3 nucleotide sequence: TGTGCCAGTAGTGTGACAGGTTCAACTAATGAAAAACTGTTTTTT.

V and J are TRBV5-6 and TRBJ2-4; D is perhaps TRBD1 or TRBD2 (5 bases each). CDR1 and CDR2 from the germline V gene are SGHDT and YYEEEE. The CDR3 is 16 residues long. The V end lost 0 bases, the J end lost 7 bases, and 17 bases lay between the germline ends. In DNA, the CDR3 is TGTGCCAGCAGCTTGGCCCAAAGGCAGGGAGCTAACATTCAGTACTTC. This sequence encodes CASSLAQRQGANIQYF.